One sample yielded the 17 T cell receptor beta chains listed below, sequenced in a study of shared clonotypes between healthy human individuals. TCRdb's copy holds only in-frame clones and misses some; the assay was immunoSEQ multiplex PCR. The table has roughly 500,000 clones, 70% to 80% seen once. The specimen sequenced was PBMCs. The receptors originated from a woman in her thirties or forties in good health. Some clones in this sample may be carry-over from other donors' samples.

The rearrangement joins TRBV28 to TRBJ1-2; possibly TRBD1 for D (5 bases). Germline V CDR1 and CDR2: MDHEN, SYDVKM. The ends were cut back, 6 bases at V and 6 bases at J, with 14 bases in the middle. This CDR3 is built from 13 residues. The CDR3 reads CASSPAGSHGYTF. The CDR3 DNA reads TGTGCCAGCAGCCCGGCAGGGTCCCATGGCTACACCTTC.

This clone has just a few counts. Given a far larger clone just one base away, this is likely a sequencing read error. The sample contains more than one DNA sequence encoding this CDR3. This chain connects TRBV7-9 to TRBJ1-1; no clear D. Germline lookup yields CDR1 SEHNR and CDR2 FQNEAQ (reference sequence). The CDR3 contains 12 residues. Trimming cost V 1 base and J 0 bases, with 0 bases left between them. CDR3: CASSLVNTEAFF. DNA for the CDR3: TGTGCCAGCAGCTTAGTGAACACTGAAGCTTTCTTT.

CDR3 DNA sequence: TGTGCCAGCAGCTCCATGGGGCAGGGATCCAATCAGCCCCAGCATTTT. It specifies CASSSMGQGSNQPQHF. The rearrangement uses TRBV7-9 and TRBJ1-5; a weak D match, TRBD1 (5 bases). V shed 4 bases and J shed 3 bases, with 16 bases lying between them. There are 16 residues in the CDR3. Looked up from germline, CDR1 is SEHNR and CDR2 is FQNEAQ (reference sequence).

The table lists this clone with a count of one. The V call is TRBV7-2, the J call TRBJ1-1; D gene uncertain. The germline gives CDR1 SGHTA, CDR2 FQGNSA. The CDR3 sequence is 13 residues long. V lost 5 bases to trimming and J lost 7 bases, with 14 bases between them. In nucleotides, the CDR3 is TGTGCCAGCAGCCTTGGGGTAGCTGGTGAAGCTTTCTTT. It is translated as CASSLGVAGEAFF. Filled out from reference TRBV7-2 and TRBJ1-1, the complete variable domain reads GAGVSQSPSNKVTEKGKDVELRCDPISGHTALYWYRQSLGQGLEFLIYFQGNSAPDKSGLPSDRFSAERTGGSVSTLTIQRTQQEDSAVYLCASSLGVAGEAFFGQGTRLTVV.

This chain connects TRBV9 to TRBJ1-1; 9 positions agree with TRBD1. The J segment lost 4 bases and the V segment lost 0 bases, leaving 10 bases of the junction unmatched. Germline CDR1 is SGDLS and CDR2 is YYNGEE. This CDR3 region has 17 residues. The CDR3 nucleotides read TGTGCCAGCAGCGTAGGGGGGAACAGGGGGCATGGCACTGAAGCTTTCTTT. This encodes CASSVGGNRGHGTEAFF.

This clone was counted many times. The V gene is TRBV10-2, the J gene TRBJ2-7; D gene uncertain. The germline V and J ends were trimmed by 4 bases and 2 bases, with 9 bases remaining between them. CDR1 and CDR2 (germline): WSHSY, SAAADI. The CDR3 consists of 13 residues. For the CDR3, the DNA is TGCGCCAGCAGTGGGGCAGAAACCTACGAGCAGTACTTC. Protein sequence: CASSGAETYEQYF.

CDR3 region: CASSVGVGDSYEQYF. The DNA for the CDR3 is TGTGCCAGCAGCGTAGGGGTGGGCGATTCCTACGAGCAGTACTTC. The genes are TRBV9 and TRBJ2-7, with D uncertain. Germline CDR1 and CDR2: SGDLS and YYNGEE. The CDR3 totals 15 residues. V lost 0 bases to trimming and J lost 1 base, with 11 bases between them.

This clone was detected many times. The chain recombines TRBV4-1 with TRBJ2-1, with D possibly TRBD1 on 5 matching bases. The V end lost 1 base, the J end lost 5 bases, and 15 bases lay between the germline ends. The CDR3 spans 16 residues. Per germline, CDR1 MGHRA and CDR2 YSYEKL. CDR3 sequence reads: CASSQAPRVTHNEQFF. For the CDR3, the DNA is TGCGCCAGCAGCCAAGCCCCCAGGGTAACCCACAATGAGCAGTTCTTC.

Comment on this clone: This sequence is one base from a far larger clone and is likely a read error. Within the sample, other DNA sequences also encode this same CDR3. V gene TRBV4-3 combines with J gene TRBJ2-6, with a possible D match to TRBD2 (6 bases). Germline assignment: CDR1 LGHNA and CDR2 YSLEER. CDR3 length: 17 residues. The CDR3 sequence is CASSQDPGTSGANVLTF. CDR3 DNA: TGCGCCAGCAGCCAAGATCCAGGGACTTCTGGGGCCAACGTCCTGACCTTC.

V gene TRBV19 combines with J gene TRBJ1-4; unclear D gene. V shed 3 bases and J shed 0 bases, with 5 bases lying between them. The germline gives CDR1 LNHDA, CDR2 SQIVND (reference sequence). The CDR3 runs to 14 residues. The CDR3 reads CASSMRPTNEKLFF. DNA of the CDR3: TGTGCCAGTAGTATGCGCCCAACTAATGAAAAACTGTTTTTT.

This clone was seen once. The genes are TRBV4-1 and TRBJ1-5; D not certain. Germline-derived CDR1 and CDR2 are MGHRA and YSYEKL. There are 14 residues in the CDR3. The V end lost 2 bases, the J end lost 0 bases, and 5 bases lay between the germline ends. Here the CDR3 DNA reads TGCGCCAGCAGCCAACCGACTAGCAATCAGCCCCAGCATTTT. Translated: CASSQPTSNQPQHF.

The gene calls are TRBV4-3 and TRBJ2-5; 8 nucleotides match TRBD1. CDR1 and CDR2 from the germline V gene are LGHNA and YSLEER. J lost 2 bases, V lost 3 bases, and 5 bases had no gene match. The CDR3 covers 15 residues. This chain's CDR3 is CASSHGTGPQETQYF. CDR3 DNA: TGCGCCAGCAGCCACGGGACAGGCCCACAAGAGACCCAGTACTTC.

The chain couples TRBV6-1 to TRBJ2-2, with 11 positions matching TRBD2. Germline CDR1 MNHNS, CDR2 SASEGT. The CDR3 has 18 amino acids. Trimming took 2 bases from V and 6 from J; bases not matched to a gene: 11. This CDR3 is CASSEHGTSGGGAGELFF. CDR3 coding DNA: TGTGCCAGCAGTGAACATGGGACTAGCGGAGGGGGGGCCGGGGAGCTGTTTTTT.

To note about this clone: Other DNA sequences from this sample encode an identical CDR3 as well. The chain uses TRBV7-2 and TRBJ2-5; D gene ambiguous. The germline gives CDR1 SGHTA, CDR2 FQGNSA. The CDR3 extends over 13 amino acids. Trimming took 1 base from V and 5 from J, leaving 8 bases between them. CDR3 coding DNA: TGTGCCAGCAGCTTAGGGCCGGAGGAGACCCAGTACTTC. Protein: CASSLGPEETQYF.

The chain is built from TRBV7-9 and TRBJ1-2; 7 bases align to TRBD1. Unmatched junction bases numbered 10, after V lost 4 bases and J lost 2 bases. Germline V gene lookup returns CDR1 SEHNR and CDR2 FQNEAQ (reference sequence). CDR3 length equals 16 residues. DNA for the CDR3: TGTGCCAGCAGCTCCCTAGCCCGGACAGGCAACTATGGCTACACCTTC. It is translated as CASSSLARTGNYGYTF.

This clone was seen more than once but under ten times. The chain links TRBV6-5 to TRBJ1-5, with D perhaps matching TRBD1 (5 bases). Looked up from germline, CDR1 is MNHEY and CDR2 is SVGAGI. The CDR3 spans 13 residues. V dropped 6 bases and J dropped 5 bases, with 11 bases sitting between them. CDR3 in amino acids: CASRLSRDQPQHF. The CDR3 DNA is TGTGCCAGCAGGTTAAGCAGGGATCAGCCCCAGCATTTT.

J is TRBJ2-5 and V is TRBV14; 8 nucleotides match TRBD2. This CDR3 spans 17 amino acids. CDR1 SGHDN and CDR2 FVKESK come from the germline V gene. After removal of 0 bases from V and 3 bases from J, the junction contained 9 bases not matched to a gene. CDR3: CASSQETQRGIKETQYF. CDR3 DNA sequence: TGTGCCAGCAGCCAAGAGACGCAGCGGGGGATCAAAGAGACCCAGTACTTC. The entire variable domain, with the rest obtained from reference TRBV14 and TRBJ2-5, is as follows: EAGVTQFPSHSVIEKGQTVTLRCDPISGHDNLYWYRRVMGKEIKFLLHFVKESKQDESGMPNNRFLAERTGGTYSTLKVQPAELEDSGVYFCASSQETQRGIKETQYFGPGTRLLVL.